Listed here is a single T cell receptor (beta chain). The germline V and J ends were trimmed by 4 bases and 6 bases, with 16 bases remaining between them. Germline lookup yields CDR1 GTSNPN and CDR2 SVGIG (reference sequence). This CDR3 has 14 residues. Clones were read by immunoSEQ multiplex PCR, and TCRdb kept only the in-frame ones, dropping some. The top ten clones hold roughly 5.1% of a sample with hundreds of thousands of clones, around 88% of them seen once. The data stem from a study of blood T cell repertoires in COVID-19. Study as a whole: COVID-19 samples, acute and convalescent, were from the United States, Italy and Spain. The analysed material was cDNA or gDNA that came from T cells, B-cell-depleted T cells, or PBMCs.

This clonotype was sampled from a middle-aged man with acute or convalescent COVID-19. The sequenced material came from peripheral blood. V and J are TRBV30 and TRBJ1-3; D is uncertain. The CDR3 reads CAWNLGVFVNTIYF. CDR3 in DNA: TGTGCCTGGAACCTCGGGGTATTCGTAAACACCATATATTTT.